Reported below is one T cell receptor (beta chain). Stated treatment: preoperative locoregional IRX-2 cytokine immunotherapy. Preoperative locoregional IRX-2 cytokine immunotherapy was tested in the phase Ib source study. The sample belongs to a study of preoperative IRX-2 immunotherapy in early breast cancer. Clones were read by immunoSEQ multiplex PCR, and TCRdb kept only the in-frame ones, dropping some. The repertoire holds 95,000 to 100,000 clones, with about nine tenths as singletons. Trimming stripped 6 bases from V and 3 bases from J, with 8 bases between. CDR1 and CDR2 from the germline V gene are KGHSH and LQKENI. The CDR3 is 12 amino acids.

The chain links TRBV18 to TRBJ1-1, with D hard to call. This TCR derives from a human donor with breast cancer. Source: tumor tissue, taken after IRX-2 immunotherapy. For the CDR3, the DNA is TGTGCCAGCTCCTTTGAAGACACTGAAGCTTTCTTT. As protein: CASSFEDTEAFF.